The 18 T cell receptor beta chains reported below all come from one sample, sequenced in a study of T cell responses to AZD1222 COVID-19 vaccine. The method was immunoSEQ multiplex PCR; TCRdb's version includes in-frame clones alone and lacks a portion of them. The profile shows some 150,000 clones, approximately 92% of them singletons. Material: peripheral blood, obtained on day 0 of AZD1222 vaccination. Receptors were obtained from an adult in good health.

The rearrangement joins TRBV5-1 to TRBJ1-1; D uncertain. The CDR3 sequence is 13 residues long. Germline CDR1 and CDR2: SGHRS and YFSETQ. Between the trimmed V and J ends, which lost 5 bases and 0 bases, there was a span of 8 bases. CDR3 coding DNA: TGCGCCAGCAGTCAGAACATGAACACTGAAGCTTTCTTT. Its protein is CASSQNMNTEAFF.

This chain connects TRBV13 to TRBJ1-2, with D perhaps matching TRBD1 (5 bases). The CDR3 length is 16 residues. V was clipped by 1 base and J by 7 bases, with 19 bases between them. The germline V gene encodes CDR1 PRHDT and CDR2 FYEKMQ (reference sequence). In nucleotides, the CDR3 is TGTGCCAGCAGCTTAGCGGGACTTCCACCGGAGCGTGGCTACACCTTC. Amino acids: CASSLAGLPPERGYTF. Based on the CDR3 plus reference TRBV13 and TRBJ1-2, the full variable domain is AAGVIQSPRHLIKEKRETATLKCYPIPRHDTVYWYQQGPGQDPQFLISFYEKMQSDKGSIPDRFSAQQFSDYHSELNMSSLELGDSALYFCASSLAGLPPERGYTFGSGTRLTVV.

This clone was seen more than once but under ten times. The chain recombines TRBV3-1 (or the pseudogene TRBV3-2) with TRBJ1-1; the match to TRBD1 covers 9 bases. V lost 1 base to trimming and J lost 2 bases; unmatched junction nucleotides: 5. Germline V gene sequence: CDR1 LGHDT, CDR2 YNNKEL (reference sequence). The CDR3 contains 16 residues. CDR3 region: CASSQARTGVNTEAFF. DNA for the CDR3: TGTGCCAGCAGCCAAGCGCGGACAGGGGTAAACACTGAAGCTTTCTTT.

This rearrangement joins TRBV4-1 to TRBJ2-5; D tentatively fits TRBD1 or TRBD2 (5 bases each). Trimming pared 4 bases from V and 5 bases from J, leaving 17 bases between. CDR1 MGHRA and CDR2 YSYEKL come from the germline V gene. The CDR3 runs 15 residues. Here the CDR3 DNA reads TGCGCCAGCAGCCCCCAAGCTGGGGGTTTGGAGACCCAGTACTTC. Translating it yields CASSPQAGGLETQYF.

The V gene is TRBV19, the J gene TRBJ2-3; D is uncertain. The V end lost 6 bases, the J end lost 0 bases, and 10 bases lay between the germline ends. This CDR3 has 14 amino acids. Germline assignment: CDR1 LNHDA and CDR2 SQIVND (reference sequence). The CDR3 sequence: CASSSPSSTDTQYF. The CDR3 bases are TGTGCCAGTAGCAGCCCTTCTAGCACAGATACGCAGTATTTT.

This rearrangement joins TRBV4-1 to TRBJ2-7; D is perhaps TRBD2 (6 bases). V was pared by 0 bases and J by 0 bases, with 12 bases between. The CDR3 sequence is 16 residues long. CDR1 is MGHRA and CDR2 is YSYEKL in the germline V gene. The CDR3 DNA sequence: TGCGCCAGCAGCCAAGAAAGGGCGGGGCTCTCCTACGAGCAGTACTTC. This translates into CASSQERAGLSYEQYF.

The genes are TRBV3-1 (or the pseudogene TRBV3-2) and TRBJ2-7; 11 nucleotides match TRBD2. V was clipped by 1 base and J by 3 bases; unmatched bases: 2. CDR1 LGHDT and CDR2 YNNKEL come from the germline V gene (reference sequence). The CDR3 spans 15 residues. DNA of the CDR3: TGTGCCAGCAGCCAAGGACTAGCGGGGCTCTACGAGCAGTACTTC. It translates to CASSQGLAGLYEQYF.

This clone was recorded only once. The chain joins TRBV19 to TRBJ1-3; D gene ambiguous. The CDR3 sequence is 12 residues long. Germline CDR1 reads LNHDA; CDR2 reads SQIVND (reference sequence). V dropped 5 bases and J dropped 4 bases, with 6 bases sitting between them. In nucleotides, the CDR3 is TGTGCCAGTAGTGCCGCCGGAAACACCATATATTTT. Translation gives CASSAAGNTIYF.

The rearrangement joins TRBV23-1 to TRBJ1-4; no firm D call. TRBV23-1 is reported as an ORF; its role is uncertain. The ends were cut back, 4 bases at V and 8 bases at J, with 14 bases in the middle. The CDR3 is 14 residues long. The CDR3 sequence is CASSPSRYAEKLFF. The CDR3 DNA sequence: TGCGCCAGCAGTCCCTCTAGGTACGCGGAAAAACTGTTTTTT.

The rearrangement uses TRBV19 and TRBJ1-2; 8 positions match TRBD1. Looked up from germline, CDR1 is LNHDA and CDR2 is SQIVND (reference sequence). The ends lost 1 base at V and 4 bases at J; junction bases unmatched: 2. This CDR3 has 14 amino acids. The CDR3 DNA reads as TGTGCCAGTAGTATAGGGACAGGGCCCTATGGCTACACCTTC. Translation gives CASSIGTGPYGYTF.

The chain couples TRBV5-1 to TRBJ2-2; D possibly corresponds to TRBD1 (6 bases). CDR1 is SGHRS and CDR2 is YFSETQ in the germline V gene. The CDR3 totals 17 residues. Trimming removed 4 bases from V and 0 bases from J, with 16 bases in between. In DNA, the CDR3 is TGCGCCAGCAGCCTATTTACCGGACAGACGAACACCGGGGAGCTGTTTTTT. Amino acid sequence: CASSLFTGQTNTGELFF.

The DNA for the CDR3 is TGTGCCGCTCTAAGGGACAGGACCTACGAGCAGTACTTC. Its translation is CAALRDRTYEQYF. V gene TRBV6-5 combines with J gene TRBJ2-7, with 8 positions matching TRBD1. V gave up 11 bases and J gave up 2 bases; unmatched junction bases: 8. This CDR3 has 13 residues. Germline V lookup: CDR1 MNHEY, CDR2 SVGAGI.

The rearrangement links TRBV7-6 to TRBJ2-6; D uncertain. The germline V gene encodes CDR1 SGHVS and CDR2 FNYEAQ. The CDR3 has 19 residues. V was cut by 5 bases and J by 0 bases, with 20 bases left in between. In DNA form, the CDR3 reads TGTGCCAGCAGCCGGACCAGGTCTCTCCCCAGCTCTGGGGCCAACGTCCTGACTTTC. Encoded protein: CASSRTRSLPSSGANVLTF.

This chain's CDR3 is CAWRREGGETQYF. The DNA for the CDR3 is TGTGCCTGGAGACGGGAAGGTGGAGAGACCCAGTACTTC. The chain couples TRBV30 to TRBJ2-5; D may be TRBD2 (5 bases). Germline CDR1 reads GTSNPN; CDR2 reads SVGIG (reference sequence). The germline V and J ends were trimmed by 3 bases and 4 bases, with 12 bases remaining between them. The CDR3 runs to 13 residues.

The chain employs TRBV2 and TRBJ1-2; 9 nucleotides line up with TRBD1. The V gene's germline CDR1 is SNHLY and CDR2 FYNNEI. V was clipped by 6 bases and J by 2 bases; unmatched bases: 4. This CDR3 is 14 amino acids long. DNA of the CDR3: TGTGCCAGCAGAACCGGACAGGGGAACTATGGCTACACCTTC. Encoded protein: CASRTGQGNYGYTF. The complete variable domain, with remaining parts taken from reference TRBV2 and TRBJ1-2, reads EPEVTQTPSHQVTQMGQEVILRCVPISNHLYFYWYRQILGQKVEFLVSFYNNEISEKSEIFDDQFSVERPDGSNFTLKIRSTKLEDSAMYFCASRTGQGNYGYTFGSGTRLTVV.

The chain uses TRBV27 and TRBJ1-5, with D unresolved. V was pared by 0 bases and J by 0 bases, with 9 bases between. This CDR3 comprises 16 residues. From germline, CDR1 is MNHEY and CDR2 SMNVEV (reference sequence). CDR3: CASSLSGSHSNQPQHF. For the CDR3, the DNA is TGTGCCAGCAGTTTATCTGGGAGCCATAGCAATCAGCCCCAGCATTTT.

The chain is built from TRBV4-1 and TRBJ2-7; tentative D call: TRBD2 (5 bases). The CDR3 covers 16 residues. The V gene's germline CDR1 is MGHRA and CDR2 YSYEKL. The germline V and J ends were trimmed by 4 bases and 5 bases, with 21 bases remaining between them. The CDR3: CASSPAIGLDGDEQYF. The CDR3 bases are TGCGCCAGCAGCCCCGCCATAGGGCTTGACGGGGACGAGCAGTACTTC.

V and J are TRBV10-2 and TRBJ1-1, with D hard to call. With 9 bases removed from V and 0 bases from J, the gap between germline ends came to 11 bases. This CDR3 spans 13 amino acids. The germline V gene encodes CDR1 WSHSY and CDR2 SAAADI. CDR3 sequence reads: CASRVSLNTEAFF. The CDR3, as DNA: TGCGCCAGTAGGGTATCGCTGAACACTGAAGCTTTCTTT.